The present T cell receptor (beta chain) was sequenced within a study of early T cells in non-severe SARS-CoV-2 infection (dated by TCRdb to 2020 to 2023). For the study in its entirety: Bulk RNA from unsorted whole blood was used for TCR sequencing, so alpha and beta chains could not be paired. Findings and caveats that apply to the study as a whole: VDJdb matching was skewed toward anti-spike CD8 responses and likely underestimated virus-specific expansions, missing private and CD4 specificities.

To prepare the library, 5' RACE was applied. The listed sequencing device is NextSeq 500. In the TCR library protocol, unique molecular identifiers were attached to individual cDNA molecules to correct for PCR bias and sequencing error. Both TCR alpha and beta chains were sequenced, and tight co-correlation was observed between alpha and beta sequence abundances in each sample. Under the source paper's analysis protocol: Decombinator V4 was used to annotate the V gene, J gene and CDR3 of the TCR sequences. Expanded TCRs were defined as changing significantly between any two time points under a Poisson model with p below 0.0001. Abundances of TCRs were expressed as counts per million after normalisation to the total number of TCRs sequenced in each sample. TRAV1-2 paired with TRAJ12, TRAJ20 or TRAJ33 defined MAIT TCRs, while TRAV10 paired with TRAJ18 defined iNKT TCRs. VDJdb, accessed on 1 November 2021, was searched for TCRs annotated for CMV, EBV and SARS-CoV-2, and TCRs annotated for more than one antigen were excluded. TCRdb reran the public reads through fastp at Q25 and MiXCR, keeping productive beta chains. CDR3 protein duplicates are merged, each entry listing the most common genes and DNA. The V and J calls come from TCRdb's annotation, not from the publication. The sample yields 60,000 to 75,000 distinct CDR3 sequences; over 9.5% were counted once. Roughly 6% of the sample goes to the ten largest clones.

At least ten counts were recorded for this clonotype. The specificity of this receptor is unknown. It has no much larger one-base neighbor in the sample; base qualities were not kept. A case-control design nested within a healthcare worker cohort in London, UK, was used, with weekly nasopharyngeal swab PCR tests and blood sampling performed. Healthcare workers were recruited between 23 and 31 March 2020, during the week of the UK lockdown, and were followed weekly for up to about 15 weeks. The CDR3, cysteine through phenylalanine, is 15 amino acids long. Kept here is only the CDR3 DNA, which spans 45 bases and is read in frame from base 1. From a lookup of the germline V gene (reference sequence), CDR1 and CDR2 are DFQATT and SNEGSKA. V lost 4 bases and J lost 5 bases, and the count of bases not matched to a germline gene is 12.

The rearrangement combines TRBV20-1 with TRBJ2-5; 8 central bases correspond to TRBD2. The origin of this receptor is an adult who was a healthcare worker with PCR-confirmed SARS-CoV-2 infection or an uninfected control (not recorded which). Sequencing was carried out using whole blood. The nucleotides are TGCAGTGCTATGGGGCGGGAGGCCTCAATGGAGACCCAGTACTTC. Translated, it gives CSAMGREASMETQYF.